Each of the 24 T cell receptor beta chains below was sequenced from the same sample in a study of blood T cell repertoires in COVID-19. Sequenced by immunoSEQ multiplex PCR; TCRdb stores in-frame clones only, minus some. The data show roughly 56,000 clones, with around 93% seen just once and 4.5% to 5.5% held by the top ten. The specimen was peripheral blood. These receptors came from a man aged 50 to 59 with active COVID-19.

This chain uses TRBV5-4 with TRBJ2-7; TRBD2 is a possible D gene (6 bases). CDR1 and CDR2 from the germline V gene are SGHNT and YYREEE (reference sequence). This CDR3 has 13 residues. V was trimmed by 4 bases and J by 4 bases, leaving 12 bases between them. The CDR3 DNA follows: TGTGCCAGCAGCCCAGCCGGGGGTTACGAGCAGTACTTC. Encoded protein: CASSPAGGYEQYF.

This clone came up a few times. V is TRBV10-1 and J is TRBJ1-1; 7 positions agree with TRBD1. Germline trimming cut 4 bases from V and 4 bases from J; bases unmatched to any gene: 0. The CDR3 is 12 residues long. Germline CDR1 and CDR2: WNHNN and SYGVQD (reference sequence). CDR3 loop: CASSAGGTEAFF. DNA for the CDR3: TGCGCCAGCAGTGCAGGGGGCACTGAAGCTTTCTTT.

The chain employs TRBV7-2 and TRBJ2-5; 8 bases match TRBD2. Germline V CDR1 and CDR2: SGHTA, FQGNSA. The V segment lost 5 bases and the J segment 5 bases; nucleotides outside the gene matches: 13. The CDR3 runs to 16 residues. CDR3 sequence (DNA): TGTGCCAGCAGCCCCGCCGGGCGGGGGGCCCCGGAGACCCAGTACTTC. Encoded protein: CASSPAGRGAPETQYF. Full variable domain (outside the CDR3, taken from reference TRBV7-2 and TRBJ2-5): GAGVSQSPSNKVTEKGKDVELRCDPISGHTALYWYRQSLGQGLEFLIYFQGNSAPDKSGLPSDRFSAERTGGSVSTLTIQRTQQEDSAVYLCASSPAGRGAPETQYFGPGTRLLVL.

This chain links TRBV5-1 with TRBJ2-2; no reliable D call. Germline V CDR1 and CDR2: SGHRS, YFSETQ. V dropped 2 bases and J dropped 1 base, with 3 bases sitting between them. The length of the CDR3 is 13 residues. Here the CDR3 DNA reads TGCGCCAGCAGCTTCGGGAACACCGGGGAGCTGTTTTTT. Its translation: CASSFGNTGELFF.

V and J are TRBV7-6 and TRBJ1-4, with 7 bases lining up with TRBD1. V lost 2 bases to trimming and J lost 0 bases; unmatched junction nucleotides: 15. CDR3 length: 20 amino acids. Germline CDR1 SGHVS, CDR2 FNYEAQ. In DNA form, the CDR3 reads TGTGCCAGCAGCTTATCTGACAGGGACTTCCCGTCTGCAACTAATGAAAAACTGTTTTTT. It specifies CASSLSDRDFPSATNEKLFF.

The chain employs TRBV6-5 and TRBJ2-7; the match to TRBD1 covers 11 bases. Per germline, CDR1 MNHEY and CDR2 SVGAGI. The trim removed 6 bases at V and 3 bases at J, leaving 4 bases unmatched. This CDR3 comprises 14 residues. The CDR3 spells CASSWTGGIYEQYF. CDR3 DNA sequence: TGTGCCAGCAGCTGGACAGGGGGCATCTACGAGCAGTACTTC.

The rearrangement links TRBV7-9 to TRBJ1-1; D is uncertain. Germline CDR1 reads SEHNR; CDR2 reads FQNEAQ (reference sequence). Trimming pared 8 bases from V and 6 bases from J, leaving 10 bases between. CDR3 length: 11 residues. CDR3 sequence (DNA): TGTGCCAGCGTCCCCGGGTCTGAAGCTTTCTTT. Its protein product is CASVPGSEAFF.

CDR3 sequence reads: CASSLGPGREQYF. The CDR3, as DNA: TGTGCCAGCAGCTTAGGTCCAGGGCGCGAGCAGTACTTC. The chain carries TRBV11-3 and TRBJ2-7; TRBD1 might be the D (5 bases). The CDR3 covers 13 residues. Germline-derived CDR1 and CDR2 are SGHNT and YENEEA. Trimming stripped 1 base from V and 6 bases from J, with 10 bases between. Drawing the rest from reference TRBV11-3 and TRBJ2-7, the complete variable domain is EAGVVQSPRYKIIEKKQPVAFWCNPISGHNTLYWYLQNLGQGPELLIRYENEEAVDDSQLPKDRFSAERLKGVDSTLKIQPAELGDSAVYLCASSLGPGREQYFGPGTRLTVT.

CDR3 nucleotides: TGCGCCAGCAGCCCGCCCTCCGCGGGAGGGCTTTGGAGGGGCAACAATGAGCAGTTCTTC. This translates into CASSPPSAGGLWRGNNEQFF. The gene calls are TRBV4-1 and TRBJ2-1; the match to TRBD2 covers 9 bases. Looked up from germline, CDR1 is MGHRA and CDR2 is YSYEKL. V shed 4 bases, J shed 5 bases, and the junction held 21 bases outside the gene matches. The CDR3 runs to 20 residues.

The gene calls are TRBV2 and TRBJ2-1; 8 bases align to TRBD1. The J segment lost 3 bases and the V segment lost 11 bases, leaving 0 bases of the junction unmatched. There are 11 residues in the CDR3. Per the germline V gene, CDR1 is SNHLY and CDR2 is FYNNEI. DNA of the CDR3: TGTGCCGGACAGGGCTACAATGAGCAGTTCTTC. This translates into CAGQGYNEQFF. Based on the CDR3 plus reference TRBV2 and TRBJ2-1, the full variable domain is EPEVTQTPSHQVTQMGQEVILRCVPISNHLYFYWYRQILGQKVEFLVSFYNNEISEKSEIFDDQFSVERPDGSNFTLKIRSTKLEDSAMYFCAGQGYNEQFFGPGTRLTVL.

This chain joins TRBV19 and TRBJ1-2; 7 positions agree with TRBD1. V was pared by 4 bases and J by 6 bases, with 20 bases of the junction left unmatched. Germline V gives CDR1 LNHDA, CDR2 SQIVND (reference sequence). The CDR3 runs to 18 residues. This chain's CDR3 is CASSNEGETGRVLDGYTF. The CDR3 coding sequence is TGTGCCAGTAGTAACGAAGGCGAGACAGGGAGAGTATTGGATGGCTACACCTTC.

The V gene is TRBV2, the J gene TRBJ1-1, with D uncertain. The CDR3 consists of 15 residues. Germline CDR1 and CDR2: SNHLY and FYNNEI. V was cut by 8 bases and J by 0 bases, with 16 bases left in between. CDR3 loop: CASEYSPTVNTEAFF. The CDR3 nucleotides read TGTGCCAGCGAGTACAGTCCTACTGTGAACACTGAAGCTTTCTTT.

The chain recombines TRBV5-3 with TRBJ1-1, with 7 positions matching TRBD1. TRBV5-3 is placed among ORFs of uncertain function. The CDR3 has 18 amino acids. J gave up 0 bases and V 6 bases, and 17 bases lay outside the gene matches. The CDR3 loop is CARNFPLDRDSVNTEAFF. The CDR3, as DNA: TGTGCCAGAAACTTCCCCCTAGACAGGGATTCAGTGAACACTGAAGCTTTCTTT.

The genes are TRBV24-1 and TRBJ2-5; D may be TRBD2 (5 bases). V gave up 3 bases and J gave up 7 bases, with 11 bases separating them. Germline CDR1 reads KGHDR; CDR2 reads SFDVKD. The CDR3 contains 13 residues. In DNA, the CDR3 is TGTGCCACCAGTGATGGAGCACGGGGGACCCAGTACTTC. Translation: CATSDGARGTQYF.

This sequence joins TRBV7-9 and TRBJ1-1; tentative D call: TRBD1 (6 bases). The germline V and J ends were trimmed by 5 bases and 2 bases, with 24 bases remaining between them. Germline V gene data show CDR1 as SEHNR and CDR2 as FQNEAQ (reference sequence). This CDR3 comprises 18 residues. The CDR3, as DNA: TGTGCCAGCAGCCCAGCGAGGTTGGGGGCAGTTATAAACACTGAAGCTTTCTTT. This sequence encodes CASSPARLGAVINTEAFF. The full variable domain, with the rest looked up from reference TRBV7-9 and TRBJ1-1, is DTGVSQNPRHKITKRGQNVTFRCDPISEHNRLYWYRQTLGQGPEFLTYFQNEAQLEKSRLLSDRFSAERPKGSFSTLEIQRTEQGDSAMYLCASSPARLGAVINTEAFFGQGTRLTVV.

V and J are TRBV4-1 and TRBJ1-5; a weak D match, TRBD1 (5 bases). The CDR3 sequence is 13 residues long. V gave up 1 base and J gave up 9 bases, with 10 bases separating them. CDR1 and CDR2 from the germline V gene are MGHRA and YSYEKL. The CDR3 sequence is CASSQVGGSPQHF. The CDR3 coding sequence is TGCGCCAGCAGCCAAGTGGGGGGGTCGCCCCAGCATTTT.

V is TRBV5-6 and J is TRBJ2-5, with D perhaps matching TRBD1 (5 bases). The V end was cut by 1 base, the J end by 0 bases, with 13 bases between. CDR3 size: 16 residues. Per germline, CDR1 SGHDT and CDR2 YYEEEE. The CDR3 DNA reads TGTGCCAGCAGCTTGTTGGGCAGGGTGTACCAAGAGACCCAGTACTTC. It yields the protein CASSLLGRVYQETQYF.

The V call is TRBV9, the J call TRBJ2-1; 7 bases are a match to TRBD2. The junction had 7 bases not matched to a gene; V was cut back by 0 bases and J by 1 base. Germline CDR1 and CDR2: SGDLS and YYNGEE. The CDR3 has 17 amino acids. In DNA form, the CDR3 reads TGTGCCAGCAGCGTAGCGGGAGGACGGAATTCCTACAATGAGCAGTTCTTC. It yields the protein CASSVAGGRNSYNEQFF.

V and J are TRBV28 and TRBJ1-1; maybe TRBD1 (5 bases). Looked up from germline, CDR1 is MDHEN and CDR2 is SYDVKM. This CDR3 has 13 residues. Trimming took 6 bases from V and 5 from J, leaving 13 bases between them. CDR3 DNA sequence: TGTGCCAGCAGGGCCGGACACCTTACTGAAGCTTTCTTT. This codes for CASRAGHLTEAFF.

The chain combines TRBV6-6 with TRBJ2-6; D is undetermined. Germline loops: CDR1 MNHNY, CDR2 SVGAGI (reference sequence). Trimming left V 8 bases short and J 1 base short, with 9 bases between. There are 14 residues in the CDR3. CDR3 protein: CASSVLSGANVLTF. DNA for the CDR3: TGTGCCAGCTCCGTTCTATCTGGGGCCAACGTCCTGACTTTC.

This chain joins TRBV5-1 and TRBJ1-1; D might be TRBD1 (5 bases). Trimming took 4 bases from V and 4 from J, leaving 14 bases between them. Per the germline V gene, CDR1 is SGHRS and CDR2 is YFSETQ. This CDR3 is 14 amino acids long. CDR3 protein: CASSTSGIGTEAFF. CDR3 in DNA: TGCGCCAGCAGCACATCAGGGATCGGCACTGAAGCTTTCTTT.

The genes are TRBV3-1 (or the pseudogene TRBV3-2) and TRBJ2-5, with a tentative D call TRBD2 (6 bases). The CDR3 spans 14 residues. Germline V gene lookup returns CDR1 LGHDT and CDR2 YNNKEL (reference sequence). V was trimmed by 4 bases and J by 5 bases, leaving 14 bases between them. The CDR3, as DNA: TGTGCCAGCAGCCTGGGGGGACGTAGCGAGACCCAGTACTTC. Translated: CASSLGGRSETQYF.

The chain couples TRBV5-5 to TRBJ1-1, with D perhaps TRBD1 (5 bases). The germline gives CDR1 SGHKS, CDR2 YYEKEE (reference sequence). Trimming removed 3 bases from V and 3 bases from J, with 12 bases in between. This CDR3 contains 14 residues. The CDR3 DNA follows: TGTGCCAGCAGCTGGGACTTGGCGGACACTGAAGCTTTCTTT. It translates to CASSWDLADTEAFF.

The chain joins TRBV7-2 to TRBJ2-1; the D gene is possibly TRBD2 (5 bases). Trimming removed 0 bases from V and 12 bases from J, with 15 bases in between. Germline assignment: CDR1 SGHTA and CDR2 FQGNSA. This CDR3 has 14 residues. CDR3 DNA sequence: TGTGCCAGCAGCTTAGCACTTGACGACCGGGGGCAGTTCTTC. Translating gives CASSLALDDRGQFF.